Below are 26 T cell receptor beta chains sequenced from a single sample in a study of T-cell memory formation after mild COVID-19. TCRdb re-called the 5' RACE reads through MiXCR, storing one row per CDR3 protein. In the table there are around 450,000 distinct CDR3 sequences, 20% of which are singletons. The sequencing sample was made of PBMCs or a T cell subset sorted from them (not recorded which). The receptors come from an adult woman who had mild COVID-19 (a few samples of this study predate the infection). Cell type and time point are not known.

This clonotype was counted only a few times. The chain joins TRBV7-2 to TRBJ2-3, with 11 bases fitting TRBD2. Trimming took 6 bases from V and 2 from J; bases not matched to a gene: 10. CDR3 length: 17 residues. Per the germline V gene, CDR1 is SGHTA and CDR2 is FQGNSA. In DNA form, the CDR3 reads TGTGCCAGCAGGCGTCGACTAGCGGGGAAAAACACAGATACGCAGTATTTT. The encoded protein is CASRRRLAGKNTDTQYF.

There are a few counts of this clonotype. The gene calls are TRBV6-2 or TRBV6-3 and TRBJ1-2; D uncertain. This CDR3 has 14 residues. Trimming removed 6 bases from V and 6 bases from J, with 17 bases in between. Germline V gene data show CDR1 as MNHEY and CDR2 as SVGEGT. This chain's CDR3 is CASRRTGRQDGYTF. In DNA, the CDR3 is TGTGCCAGCAGAAGAACCGGGAGGCAAGATGGCTACACCTTC.

The chain joins TRBV4-2 to TRBJ2-1; D remains ambiguous. Trimming pared 0 bases from V and 4 bases from J, leaving 10 bases between. The CDR3 contains 15 residues. Germline V lookup: CDR1 LGHNA, CDR2 YNFKEQ. CDR3 nucleotides: TGTGCCAGCAGCCAAGAGGCACTATCGTACAATGAGCAGTTCTTC. This codes for CASSQEALSYNEQFF.

V and J are TRBV6-5 and TRBJ1-5; D possibly corresponds to TRBD1 (5 bases). The CDR3 covers 12 residues. Trimming removed 7 bases at V and 3 bases at J, with 7 bases between. Germline V gene data show CDR1 as MNHEY and CDR2 as SVGAGI. This CDR3 is CASKGPNQPQHF. The DNA for the CDR3 is TGTGCCAGCAAGGGGCCCAATCAGCCCCAGCATTTT.

Only a few counts were recorded for this clonotype. The genes are TRBV5-1 and TRBJ2-1; perhaps TRBD2 as D (5 bases). In germline, CDR1 is SGHRS, CDR2 YFSETQ. Between the trimmed V and J ends, which lost 4 bases and 15 bases, there was a span of 17 bases. The CDR3 consists of 12 residues. CDR3 in DNA: TGCGCCAGCAGCCCGGGAACCATCCAAGCGTTCTTC. Protein: CASSPGTIQAFF.

This chain connects TRBV2 to TRBJ1-4, with D possibly being TRBD1 (6 bases). Germline values: CDR1 SNHLY, CDR2 FYNNEI. Trimming took 8 bases from V and 3 from J, leaving 19 bases between them. The CDR3 totals 16 residues. CDR3 amino acids: CASQGAPYRANEKLFF. The DNA of the CDR3 is TGTGCCAGCCAAGGGGCGCCATACAGGGCTAATGAAAAACTGTTTTTT.

The chain couples TRBV29-1 to TRBJ2-1, with D perhaps matching TRBD1 (7 bases). The V end was cut by 1 base, the J end by 9 bases, with 13 bases between. Germline lookup yields CDR1 SQVTM and CDR2 ANQGSEA. This CDR3 comprises 13 residues. CDR3 coding DNA: TGCAGCGTTGAAGGGCGCCAGGGGGGTGAGCAGTTCTTC. It yields the protein CSVEGRQGGEQFF.

This clonotype was detected a few times. The J gene is TRBJ2-1, the V gene TRBV6-5; the match to TRBD2 covers 11 bases. V was pared by 6 bases and J by 6 bases, with 7 bases of the junction left unmatched. Germline-derived CDR1 and CDR2 are MNHEY and SVGAGI. The CDR3 consists of 15 residues. The chain's CDR3 is CASSRIAGGGNEQFF. DNA for the CDR3: TGTGCCAGCAGCCGAATAGCGGGGGGGGGCAATGAGCAGTTCTTC.

This clonotype was detected many times. The chain has TRBV7-9 and TRBJ2-7, with D possibly TRBD1 on 5 matching bases. Germline V gives CDR1 SEHNR, CDR2 FQNEAQ (reference sequence). The CDR3 covers 14 residues. Trimming pared 6 bases from V and 5 bases from J, leaving 17 bases between. CDR3 residues: CASSAPVGRNEQYF. CDR3 in DNA: TGTGCCAGCAGTGCACCCGTGGGGCGGAACGAGCAGTACTTC.

Only a few counts were recorded for this clonotype. The V and J genes are TRBV14 and TRBJ2-4, with unresolved D. Trimming took off 11 bases at V and 1 base at J, with 12 bases between the two ends. This CDR3 contains 13 residues. CDR1 and CDR2 from the germline V gene are SGHDN and FVKESK. CDR3 sequence reads: CAGTGAAKNIQYF. In DNA, the CDR3 is TGTGCCGGAACGGGCGCGGCCAAAAACATTCAGTACTTC.

This chain connects TRBV7-3 to TRBJ2-3, with TRBD1 matching over 8 bases. From germline, CDR1 is SGHTA and CDR2 FQGTGA. This CDR3 is 14 amino acids long. V gave up 6 bases and J gave up 1 base; unmatched junction bases: 3. The CDR3 DNA sequence: TGTGCCAGCAGACCGGACAGGGGCACAGATACGCAGTATTTT. It translates to CASRPDRGTDTQYF.

The chain is built from TRBV4-1 and TRBJ1-1; tentative D call: TRBD1 (6 bases). Trimming took off 1 base at V and 1 base at J, with 13 bases between the two ends. This CDR3 has 16 residues. CDR1 and CDR2 (germline): MGHRA, YSYEKL. CDR3 residues: CASSQGFARGNTEAFF. The CDR3 nucleotides read TGCGCCAGCAGCCAAGGGTTCGCCAGGGGGAACACTGAAGCTTTCTTT.

The genes are TRBV5-1 and TRBJ2-1, with D perhaps matching TRBD2 (6 bases). V was pared by 3 bases and J by 5 bases, with 18 bases between. The CDR3 covers 16 residues. Germline lookup yields CDR1 SGHRS and CDR2 YFSETQ. The CDR3 DNA sequence: TGCGCCAGCAGCTCTGAGGACTATCGGGGTAACAATGAGCAGTTCTTC. This translates into CASSSEDYRGNNEQFF.

This clonotype was observed a single time. V is TRBV19 and J is TRBJ1-1; D may be TRBD1 (5 bases). The V gene's germline CDR1 is LNHDA and CDR2 SQIVND (reference sequence). CDR3 length: 16 amino acids. V was clipped by 5 bases and J by 6 bases, with 22 bases between them. CDR3 protein: CASSVSGTLHGAEAFF. The CDR3 DNA sequence: TGTGCCAGTAGTGTCTCCGGGACCCTCCATGGCGCTGAAGCTTTCTTT.

This clonotype has a count of ten or more. This sequence may be a read error, since a much larger clone differs from it by one base. This chain uses TRBV12-3 or TRBV12-4 with TRBJ1-1; D is perhaps TRBD1 (5 bases). The CDR3 is 12 residues long. V was cut by 3 bases and J by 5 bases, with 7 bases left in between. DNA for the CDR3: TGTGCCAGCAGTTTCGAGGGGACTGAAGCTTTCTTT. Its protein product is CASSFEGTEAFF.

The chain combines TRBV29-1 with TRBJ1-4; D ambiguous. V lost 2 bases, J lost 5 bases, and 9 bases lay in between. Germline-derived CDR1 and CDR2 are SQVTM and ANQGSEA. CDR3 length equals 13 residues. CDR3 protein: CSVERARNEKLFF. In DNA, the CDR3 is TGCAGCGTTGAACGAGCACGGAATGAAAAACTGTTTTTT.

This clonotype has more than one count but fewer than ten. At one boundary the junction diverges from the germline segment, which might be a read error. The rearrangement joins TRBV13 to TRBJ2-1, with D unresolved. The CDR3 runs 13 residues. CDR1 and CDR2 (germline): PRHDT, FYEKMQ (reference sequence). The CDR3 sequence is CASSSPSHNEQFF. The CDR3 DNA sequence: TGTGCCAGCAGTTCCCCCTCCCACAATGAGCAGTTCTTC. Using reference TRBV13 and TRBJ2-1 for the parts outside the CDR3, the full variable domain is AAGVIQSPRHLIKEKRETATLKCYPIPRHDTVYWYQQGPGQDPQFLISFYEKMQSDKGSIPDRFSAQQFSDYHSELNMSSLELGDSALYFCASSSPSHNEQFFGPGTRLTVL.

The chain couples TRBV29-1 to TRBJ2-1; D unresolved. CDR1 is SQVTM and CDR2 is ANQGSEA in the germline V gene. The ends were cut back, 2 bases at V and 6 bases at J, with 8 bases in the middle. The CDR3 covers 12 residues. For the CDR3, the DNA is TGCAGCGTTGAACTCACTCCCAATGAGCAGTTCTTC. Translated: CSVELTPNEQFF.

At least ten counts were recorded for this clonotype. The rearrangement links TRBV27 to TRBJ2-3; a weak D match, TRBD2 (5 bases). The CDR3 contains 15 residues. Germline loops: CDR1 MNHEY, CDR2 SMNVEV (reference sequence). V was pared by 3 bases and J by 0 bases, with 10 bases between. For the CDR3, the DNA is TGTGCCAGCAGTTTTCAGCGGCCAAGCACAGATACGCAGTATTTT. Protein sequence: CASSFQRPSTDTQYF.

V usage is TRBV6-5 and J usage is TRBJ2-3; 7 bases align to TRBD2. This CDR3 region has 16 residues. V dropped 6 bases and J dropped 1; count of bases not matched to a gene: 10. Germline V CDR1 and CDR2: MNHEY, SVGAGI. The CDR3 DNA reads TGTGCCAGCAGCCACGGCGCGGGGGAGGGCACAGATACGCAGTATTTT. Protein sequence: CASSHGAGEGTDTQYF.

The CDR3 DNA reads TGCAGTGCTAGTATGGGGGGATATTTGGATTCACCCCTCCACTTT. It specifies CSASMGGYLDSPLHF. The genes are TRBV20-1 and TRBJ1-6; the D gene is possibly TRBD1 (5 bases). This CDR3 has 15 amino acids. V lost 3 bases and J 8 bases, leaving 17 bases between the germline ends. The V gene's germline CDR1 is DFQATT and CDR2 SNEGSKA (reference sequence).

This clonotype was recorded a few times. V is TRBV12-3 or TRBV12-4 and J is TRBJ2-1; TRBD2 agrees at 7 bases. This CDR3 comprises 14 residues. Trimming took 3 bases from V and 4 from J; bases not matched to a gene: 3. The CDR3 here is CASSFLAAYNEQFF. CDR3 nucleotide sequence: TGTGCCAGCAGTTTTCTAGCGGCTTACAATGAGCAGTTCTTC.

This chain uses TRBV10-3 with TRBJ1-1; 8 nucleotides agree with TRBD1. The trim removed 7 bases at V and 8 bases at J, leaving 9 bases unmatched. CDR3 size: 13 residues. The V gene's germline CDR1 is ENHRY and CDR2 SYGVKD. CDR3 loop: CAITPGQAAEAFF. Written as DNA, the CDR3 is TGTGCCATCACCCCGGGACAGGCAGCGGAAGCTTTCTTT.

This clonotype was seen a handful of times. The rearrangement links TRBV2 to TRBJ2-7; 8 positions agree with TRBD1. The CDR3 is 12 residues long. The germline V gene has CDR1 SNHLY and CDR2 FYNNEI. V shed 8 bases and J 6 bases; nucleotides not matched to a gene: 6. CDR3 DNA: TGTGCCAGCCAAGGACAGGGATTCGAGCAGTACTTC. Protein sequence: CASQGQGFEQYF.

The V call is TRBV7-2, the J call TRBJ2-3, with D possibly TRBD2 on 5 matching bases. CDR1 is SGHTA, CDR2 FQGNSA, per germline. This CDR3 contains 15 residues. V lost 2 bases and J 1 base, leaving 10 bases between the germline ends. In DNA, the CDR3 is TGTGCCAGCAGCTTAACTAGTCTAGGCACAGATACGCAGTATTTT. This gives the protein CASSLTSLGTDTQYF.

The chain links TRBV7-8 to TRBJ2-7; no firm D call. Germline CDR1 is SGHVS and CDR2 is FQNEAQ. CDR3 length: 12 amino acids. V lost 5 bases, J lost 7 bases, and 12 bases lay in between. CDR3 region: CASSLEPTEQYF. The CDR3 nucleotides are TGTGCCAGCAGCCTAGAACCGACTGAGCAGTACTTC.